Shown below are 27 T cell receptor beta chains from a single sample sequenced in a study of cytomegalovirus exposure and HLA in healthy donors. PCR amplification relied on 60 Vbeta primers (plus 13 Jbeta primers). Data came from immunoSEQ multiplex PCR; TCRdb stores just in-frame clones and leaves some out. The data hold roughly 150,000 clones, with 75% to 90% observed a single time. The sequencing input was PBMCs. The receptors here all came from a boy aged 2-9 years in good health and CMV-seronegative.

The chain uses TRBV7-4 and TRBJ1-1; 9 bases align to TRBD1. Germline trimming cut 5 bases from V and 3 bases from J; bases unmatched to any gene: 4. CDR3 length: 14 amino acids. Germline-derived CDR1 and CDR2 are SGHVT and SQSDAQ. The CDR3 DNA is TGTGCCAGCAGCCCCCGGGACAGGGACACTGAAGCTTTCTTT. Translation: CASSPRDRDTEAFF.

The V call is TRBV19, the J call TRBJ1-4; D unresolved. The CDR3 consists of 13 residues. V lost 5 bases, J lost 4 bases, and 8 bases lay in between. From germline, CDR1 is LNHDA and CDR2 SQIVND (reference sequence). Here the CDR3 reads CASSGQINEKLFF. The CDR3 DNA is TGTGCCAGTAGTGGGCAGATTAATGAAAAACTGTTTTTT.

The chain couples TRBV6-6 to TRBJ1-1, with TRBD1 identical over 9 bases. Losses at the gene ends were 6 bases for V and 1 base for J; bases not matched to a gene: 6. CDR1 is MNHNY, CDR2 SVGAGI, per germline (reference sequence). CDR3 length: 15 residues. CDR3 sequence: CASSQPGQGNTEAFF. CDR3 coding DNA: TGTGCCAGCAGCCAGCCGGGACAGGGGAACACTGAAGCTTTCTTT.

The chain carries TRBV12-5 and TRBJ2-2, with 10 positions matching TRBD2. CDR3 length: 20 residues. Germline CDR1 LGHNT, CDR2 FRNRAP. With V trimmed by 1 base and J by 0 bases, 11 bases remained unmatched. The CDR3 coding sequence is TGTGCTAGTGGTTTGGCAGGGTTAGCGGGGGGCCCGACGAACACCGGGGAGCTGTTTTTT. Its protein product is CASGLAGLAGGPTNTGELFF.

The chain employs TRBV2 and TRBJ2-1; no clear D gene. V was shortened by 6 bases and J by 4 bases, with 7 bases between the two germline ends. Germline values: CDR1 SNHLY, CDR2 FYNNEI. CDR3 length: 12 amino acids. In DNA, the CDR3 is TGTGCCAGCAGCCAGGAATACAATGAGCAGTTCTTC. Protein product: CASSQEYNEQFF.

The genes are TRBV19 and TRBJ1-1, with TRBD1 matching over 8 bases. The V gene's germline CDR1 is LNHDA and CDR2 SQIVND (reference sequence). The V segment lost 2 bases and the J segment 0 bases; nucleotides outside the gene matches: 2. The CDR3 loop spans 15 amino acids. CDR3 nucleotide sequence: TGTGCCAGTAGTATAAAGACAGGGGTGAACACTGAAGCTTTCTTT. Amino acids: CASSIKTGVNTEAFF.

In its sample, this clone was seen a few times. This sequence joins TRBV5-4 and TRBJ2-3, with no clear D. Germline V lookup: CDR1 SGHNT, CDR2 YYREEE (reference sequence). The CDR3 contains 15 residues. Trimming removed 4 bases at V and 0 bases at J, with 12 bases between. The chain's CDR3 is CASSPPSASTDTQYF. In DNA, the CDR3 is TGTGCCAGCAGCCCTCCCAGCGCTAGCACAGATACGCAGTATTTT.

The chain is built from TRBV6-5 and TRBJ2-5, with D uncertain. Trimming stripped 2 bases from V and 5 bases from J, with 9 bases between. The CDR3 runs to 13 residues. CDR1 is MNHEY, CDR2 SVGAGI, per germline. The CDR3 spells CASSYNREETQYF. The DNA for the CDR3 is TGTGCCAGCAGTTACAACCGCGAGGAGACCCAGTACTTC.

This chain links TRBV2 with TRBJ2-3; 7 bases are shared with TRBD2. The length of the CDR3 is 14 residues. CDR1 and CDR2 (germline): SNHLY, FYNNEI. V trimming: 8 bases; J trimming: 2 bases; junction bases outside the gene matches: 7. CDR3 bases: TGTGCCAGCCTAACTAGCGCAATCACAGATACGCAGTATTTT. Translating gives CASLTSAITDTQYF.

The chain combines TRBV7-6 with TRBJ2-5; 7 bases fit TRBD2. Germline loops: CDR1 SGHVS, CDR2 FNYEAQ. The CDR3 loop spans 16 amino acids. Trimming removed 0 bases from V and 1 base from J; junction bases left unmatched: 5. The CDR3 DNA reads TGTGCCAGCAGCTTAGCGGGGGGGGTAATCCAAGAGACCCAGTACTTC. Amino acids: CASSLAGGVIQETQYF.

This sequence joins TRBV9 and TRBJ2-1; 7 bases match TRBD2. The CDR3 covers 16 residues. J was trimmed by 3 bases and V by 3 bases; bases with no gene match: 9. Germline lookup yields CDR1 SGDLS and CDR2 YYNGEE. CDR3 DNA: TGTGCCAGCAGCGGAGAAAGCGGGACTTACTACAATGAGCAGTTCTTC. Its protein product is CASSGESGTYYNEQFF.

The chain couples TRBV4-3 to TRBJ1-5, with 8 positions matching TRBD1. The CDR3 has 14 residues. Germline CDR1 and CDR2: LGHNA and YSLEER. V lost 8 bases to trimming and J lost 2 bases; unmatched junction nucleotides: 5. CDR3 nucleotide sequence: TGCGCCAGCTCTGTGGACAGGGGCAATCAGCCCCAGCATTTT. The encoded protein is CASSVDRGNQPQHF.

The V and J genes are TRBV7-6 and TRBJ2-5; 8 nucleotides line up with TRBD2. Germline CDR1 reads SGHVS; CDR2 reads FNYEAQ. The ends lost 7 bases at V and 4 bases at J; junction bases unmatched: 11. There are 15 residues in the CDR3. CDR3 sequence: CASIPPVAGGETQYF. DNA of the CDR3: TGTGCCAGCATCCCCCCTGTGGCGGGAGGAGAGACCCAGTACTTC.

CDR3 protein: CATYTGLKFPEAFF. DNA of the CDR3: TGTGCCACCTACACAGGGTTAAAGTTCCCTGAAGCTTTCTTT. This rearrangement joins TRBV6-6 to TRBJ1-1; perhaps TRBD1 as D (6 bases). Germline V lookup: CDR1 MNHNY, CDR2 SVGAGI (reference sequence). Between the trimmed V and J ends, which lost 10 bases and 6 bases, there was a span of 21 bases. CDR3 size: 14 residues.

This chain uses TRBV21-1 with TRBJ2-5; the DNA was not compared with TRBD2, the D call given in the table. TRBV21-1 is tagged as a pseudogene. The CDR3 sequence is 16 residues long. The CDR3, as DNA: TGTGCCAGCAGCACTGCCCGGCGGACGGGAGAGGAGACCCAGTACTTC. Amino acids: CASSTARRTGEETQYF.

The chain has TRBV30 and TRBJ1-4, with D possibly being TRBD1 (6 bases). This CDR3 spans 12 amino acids. The V gene's germline CDR1 is GTSNPN and CDR2 SVGIG (reference sequence). V lost 4 bases and J lost 7, with 10 bases in between. CDR3 DNA: TGTGCCTGGAACAGGGTTCCTGAAAAACTGTTTTTT. It codes for CAWNRVPEKLFF.

The chain is built from TRBV6-1 and TRBJ1-2, with a weak D call TRBD1 (6 bases). Germline CDR1 reads MNHNS; CDR2 reads SASEGT. Trimming removed 6 bases at V and 0 bases at J, with 14 bases between. The CDR3 extends over 15 amino acids. This chain's CDR3 is CASRYTGPSNYGYTF. CDR3 in DNA: TGTGCCAGCAGATATACAGGGCCTTCTAACTATGGCTACACCTTC.

The chain links TRBV5-5 to TRBJ2-2; TRBD2 aligns across 9 bases. Per the germline V gene, CDR1 is SGHKS and CDR2 is YYEKEE (reference sequence). The CDR3 runs 17 residues. J gave up 4 bases and V 0 bases, and 7 bases lay outside the gene matches. The CDR3 spells CASSLDGGRARTGELFF. CDR3 sequence (DNA): TGTGCCAGCAGCTTGGATGGCGGGAGGGCCCGCACCGGGGAGCTGTTTTTT.

V is TRBV27 and J is TRBJ2-1, with D uncertain. Per germline, CDR1 MNHEY and CDR2 SMNVEV (reference sequence). The CDR3 runs 14 residues. V lost 3 bases and J lost 0, with 6 bases in between. The CDR3 spells CASSFQFSYNEQFF. CDR3 DNA sequence: TGTGCCAGCAGTTTTCAGTTCTCCTACAATGAGCAGTTCTTC.

This clone was counted a few times. The V gene is TRBV19, the J gene TRBJ1-2, with D perhaps matching TRBD1 (5 bases). Germline-derived CDR1 and CDR2 are LNHDA and SQIVND (reference sequence). The CDR3 spans 13 residues. V was clipped by 4 bases and J by 4 bases, with 10 bases between them. CDR3 nucleotides: TGTGCCAGTAGTACCCCCCAGGGCTATGGCTACACCTTC. Translated, it gives CASSTPQGYGYTF.

The J gene is TRBJ2-5, the V gene TRBV7-2; TRBD2 might be the D (5 bases). CDR3 length: 16 residues. Trimming stripped 3 bases from V and 2 bases from J, with 16 bases between. Germline V CDR1 and CDR2: SGHTA, FQGNSA. The CDR3 bases are TGTGCCAGCAGCTTGCGCGGACTGTACAATCAAGAGACCCAGTACTTC. Residues: CASSLRGLYNQETQYF.

The J gene is TRBJ1-5, the V gene TRBV21-1; the table gives TRBD1 as D, unverified against the DNA. TRBV21-1 is a recognized pseudogene. The CDR3 sequence is 14 residues long. CDR3 nucleotides: TGTGCCAGCAGCAAAGTTGACAGAAATCAGCCCCAGCATTTT. This sequence encodes CASSKVDRNQPQHF.

The rearrangement uses TRBV30 and TRBJ2-1, with 14 bases lining up with TRBD2. The CDR3 loop spans 16 amino acids. The germline V gene encodes CDR1 GTSNPN and CDR2 SVGIG (reference sequence). The junction had 6 bases not matched to a gene; V was cut back by 1 base and J by 7 bases. CDR3 amino acids: CAWSAIGTSGSNEQFF. Here the CDR3 DNA reads TGTGCCTGGAGTGCAATCGGGACTAGCGGGAGTAATGAGCAGTTCTTC. The whole variable domain, remainder taken from reference TRBV30 and TRBJ2-1, is SQTIHQWPATLVQPVGSPLSLECTVEGTSNPNLYWYRQAAGRGLQLLFYSVGIGQISSEVPQNLSASRPQDRQFILSSKKLLLSDSGFYLCAWSAIGTSGSNEQFFGPGTRLTVL.

This clone was detected only a few times. The chain couples TRBV27 to TRBJ1-1; a possible D gene is TRBD1 (5 bases). Deletions cut 6 bases from V and 4 bases from J, with 15 bases between. The CDR3 extends over 14 amino acids. From germline, CDR1 is MNHEY and CDR2 SMNVEV (reference sequence). The CDR3, as DNA: TGTGCCAGCAGCCCCTTAGGGGAAGCCACTGAAGCTTTCTTT. It encodes CASSPLGEATEAFF.

The gene calls are TRBV29-1 and TRBJ2-1; D is unclear. Germline V CDR1 and CDR2: SQVTM, ANQGSEA. The CDR3 has 14 residues. The germline V and J ends were trimmed by 7 bases and 0 bases, with 13 bases remaining between them. CDR3 nucleotide sequence: TGCAGCGCTACTTCCCTTGGCTCCTACAATGAGCAGTTCTTC. Translating it yields CSATSLGSYNEQFF.

This clone turned up a few times. V and J are TRBV10-3 and TRBJ2-2; TRBD2 agrees at 8 bases. This CDR3 region has 14 residues. V lost 8 bases to trimming and J lost 7 bases; unmatched junction nucleotides: 9. The germline V gene has CDR1 ENHRY and CDR2 SYGVKD. The CDR3 spells CAIAREGLHGELFF. The CDR3 nucleotides read TGTGCCATCGCACGGGAGGGCCTCCACGGGGAGCTGTTTTTT.

V is TRBV6-5 and J is TRBJ1-3; weak D call: TRBD1 (6 bases). The CDR3 spans 13 residues. Germline V gives CDR1 MNHEY, CDR2 SVGAGI. Trimming removed 6 bases at V and 1 base at J, with 7 bases between. CDR3 residues: CASRQGSGNTIYF. CDR3 DNA: TGTGCCAGCAGACAGGGTTCTGGAAACACCATATATTTT.